This TCR beta chain originates from a study of T-cell reconstitution after alpha-beta-depleted transplantation in children. Losses at the gene ends were 5 bases for V and 3 bases for J; bases not matched to a gene: 8. This CDR3 is built from 15 residues. This clonotype was recorded only once. Unique molecular identifiers featured in how the TCRbeta library was prepared. TCRdb re-analysed the PCR reads in MiXCR, keeping a single row per CDR3 protein. The sample holds 640,000 or so distinct CDR3 sequences, around a sixth seen once. This chain joins TRBV12-3 or TRBV12-4 and TRBJ2-3, with TRBD1 matching 7 bases. Specimen: PBMCs from the stem cell graft donor, collected from the stem cell graft. The TCR was taken from a human donor who donated a stem cell graft to a child with acute myeloid leukemia. The CDR3 DNA reads as TGTGCCAGCAGTCCCCGACAGGGTTTGACAGATACGCAGTATTTT. It encodes CASSPRQGLTDTQYF.